This entry describes one T cell receptor (beta chain). Its specific antigen is unknown. Base qualities are missing; no much larger clone stands one base away. CD8 naive samples consisted of CD45RO-negative cells that were positively selected for CCR7, yielding a CD45RA+CCR7+ population without TemRA cells. The donors were healthy, HIV-negative adults with no recently reported acute infections or vaccinations. Every donor was a Caucasian adult residing in Nashville, Tennessee, USA. Blood was obtained by leukapheresis, after which PBMCs were separated by Ficoll-Histopaque density gradient centrifugation and cryopreserved in liquid nitrogen vapor phase. Analytical flow cytometry was used to check the purity and quantity of every magnetically sorted T cell population. From each sorted fraction, genomic DNA was isolated and quantified by UV absorbance on a Nanodrop 2000c. Sequences SGHVS (CDR1) and FNYEAQ (CDR2) are obtained from the germline V gene. V sheds 1 base and J sheds 4 bases, leaving 8 bases between their ends. Inclusive of the bounding cysteine and phenylalanine, the CDR3 is 14 residues long. Left in the record is the CDR3 DNA by itself, 42 bases read in frame from the first base.

This specimen comes from a study of shared clonotypes between healthy human individuals (dated by TCRdb to 2020 to 2022). At the level of the whole study: The cohort comprised a couple of women and three men aged 18 to 49 years. Libraries were prepared and TCR repertoires were sequenced by different laboratories using diverse techniques, in order to increase sequencing depth and limit assay-specific biases. Leukapheresis yielded between about 0.94 and 8.9 billion PBMCs per donor. For each donor, three plates each were used for CD4 naive and CD4 memory, two plates were used for CD8 naive, and one plate was used for CD8 memory. Blood TCR repertoires of a handful of healthy adults were deeply sequenced to estimate repertoire size and the extent of clonotype sharing between individuals. Paper-wide results and their limitations: Pairwise subsampling indicated that sequencing depth was expected to affect the degree of clonotype sharing among donors. Naive subsets generally had larger estimated clonotype richness than memory subsets. Rarefaction of sorted-subset datasets indicated incomplete sequencing despite the large sequencing depth. Because the study included a small number of donors, the genetic and exposure-history diversity represented was limited. Compared with non-shared clonotypes, the clonotypes found in all four sorted-subset donors had higher generation probabilities. Sampling was restricted to blood, and TCR repertoires in tissue are likely to differ from TCR repertoires in blood. Across several donors, roughly 5.4% of naive CD4, approximately 3.6% of naive CD8, under 2.5% of memory CD4, and under 0.45% of memory CD8 clonotypes were shared.

Using the deep immunoSEQ assay, multiplex PCR amplified TCR CDR3 regions from genomic DNA. Genomic DNA extracted from each cell subset was distributed evenly over all wells of several immunoSEQ 96-well plates, and each plate served as one replicate. For sorted subsets, about 210 ng of genomic DNA, equivalent to around 30,000 T cell genomes, went into each replicate PCR. Purified libraries were measured with a Qubit 3.0 fluorometer, size-checked on a Bioanalyzer 2100, and measured again with the KAPA Library Quantification kit. Every immunoSEQ 96-well plate was sequenced on a dedicated single-read 150-cycle Illumina NextSeq 550 flow cell. The study's processing was this. Because only junctional sequences without quality scores were contained in the immunoSEQ output, filtering matching that applied to full-length reads could not be performed. Sequences were annotated with PyIR, a Python wrapper for IgBLAST v1.9, using IMGT germline references to assign V/J genes and CDR3. Any read was removed if the V/J assignment was weak (E-value above 1e-6), the CDR3 was missing, or the read contained stop codons, out-of-frame junctions, or ambiguous translated residues. A V3J clonotype was defined by an identical inferred V gene, J gene, and CDR3 amino acid sequence. Percentage overlap between repertoires was calculated by dividing the number of shared unique clonotypes by the size of the smaller repertoire. Repertoire richness was assessed with RTK rarefaction, the Chao1 estimator, and Recon v2.1 estimates of unobserved clonotypes. OLGA was used to compute generation probabilities for all TCRbeta clonotypes that the gDNA method yielded from a handful of donors. TCRdb provides this immuneACCESS table in a form limited to in-frame rearrangements. Some clones are lacking; in checked studies, under half of them reflect an unresolved V gene, and why the rest are absent is not known. From that table come the V and J calls and clone size; the DNA was used to work out D and trimming. The sample has about 2.1 million clones on record, 93% of them singletons. The ten largest make up under 2% of the sample.

The TCR originated in a man in his late teens or twenties in good health. Some clones in this sample may be carry-over from other donors' samples. The material sequenced was naive CD8+ T cells from PBMCs. The cell subset or site label, read with the paper, signifies: CD45RA+CCR7+. The rearrangement combines TRBV7-6 with TRBJ2-1, with TRBD2 perhaps the D gene, on 6 matching bases. The CDR3 region has the sequence CASSLGGEYNEQFF. The DNA sequence reads TGTGCCAGCAGCTTAGGCGGGGAATACAATGAGCAGTTCTTC.